This T cell receptor beta chain comes out of a study of molecular identifiers for immune sequencing clone quantification. One entry per CDR3 protein, called by TCRdb with MiXCR from the PCR reads. This table has about 500,000 distinct CDR3 sequences, about 20% appearing once. Many counts were recorded for this clonotype. CDR1 is SGHVS and CDR2 is FNYEAQ in the germline V gene. V lost 3 bases to trimming and J lost 7 bases, with 9 bases between them. The CDR3 loop spans 12 amino acids. Sample: naive CD8+ T cells from blood, with Jurkat cell RNA spiked in. Subset indicated: FACS-sorted CD8+CD4-CCR7+CD45RA+ naive T cells. V usage is TRBV7-6 and J usage is TRBJ2-5; D is undetermined. The clonotype was recovered from a human donor in good health. Some libraries in this study had Jurkat cell RNA spiked in. The CDR3, as DNA: TGTGCCAGCAGCTTGGCCGACGGGACCCAGTACTTC. Amino acids: CASSLADGTQYF.